The rows below give T cell receptor beta chains drawn from one sample of a study of T cell responses to AZD1222 COVID-19 vaccine. Sequenced by immunoSEQ multiplex PCR; TCRdb stores in-frame clones only, minus some. The data hold some 130,000 clones, with about 90% observed a single time. The sample was peripheral blood, taken 28 days after the second AZD1222 dose. These receptors were obtained from an adult who received the AZD1222 COVID-19 vaccine. Both conserved end residues are part of each CDR3. The D gene is left open where the match is weak. The size entry is marked missing in some rows and otherwise reads once, few, many or a size class.

V gene: TRBV7-3; J gene: TRBJ1-1; clone size: NA; CDR3 length: 13; D gene: NA; CDR3 DNA: TGTGCCAGCAGCTTACAGGCGAACACTGAAGCTTTCTTT; CDR3 protein: CASSLQANTEAFF
V gene: TRBV27; J gene: TRBJ1-1; clone size: NA; CDR3 length: 15; D gene: NA; CDR3 DNA: TGTGCCAGCAGTATCCCCGGTAAATCCGGCACTGAAGCTTTCTTT; CDR3 protein: CASSIPGKSGTEAFF
V gene: TRBV5-5; J gene: TRBJ1-6; clone size: NA; CDR3 length: 15; D gene: TRBD1; CDR3 DNA: TGTGCCAGCAGCTACAACAGGGGGCTGAATTCACCCCTCCACTTT; CDR3 protein: CASSYNRGLNSPLHF
V gene: TRBV7-9; J gene: TRBJ1-3; clone size: few; CDR3 length: 13; D gene: NA; CDR3 DNA: TGTGCCAGCAGCTGGCGGGATGGAAACACCATATATTTT; CDR3 protein: CASSWRDGNTIYF
V gene: TRBV28; J gene: TRBJ1-5; clone size: NA; CDR3 length: 12; D gene: TRBD1; CDR3 DNA: TGTGCCAGCAGGCAGGGGGGTCAGCCCCAGCATTTT; CDR3 protein: CASRQGGQPQHF
V gene: TRBV18; J gene: TRBJ1-1; clone size: NA; CDR3 length: 11; D gene: NA; CDR3 DNA: TGTGCCAGCCGCGGTGGCAGGGAAGCTTTCTTT; CDR3 protein: CASRGGREAFF
V gene: TRBV5-4; J gene: TRBJ1-2; clone size: NA; CDR3 length: 15; D gene: TRBD1; CDR3 DNA: TGTGCCAGCAGCTTGGAATCTTACAGGGGCTATGGCTACACCTTC; CDR3 protein: CASSLESYRGYGYTF
V gene: TRBV7-8; J gene: TRBJ1-2; clone size: once; CDR3 length: 15; D gene: TRBD1; CDR3 DNA: TGTGCCAGCAGCTTAGGGAGTGCAGGGGGGTTTGGCTACACCTTC; CDR3 protein: CASSLGSAGGFGYTF
V gene: TRBV18; J gene: TRBJ2-5; clone size: NA; CDR3 length: 14; D gene: NA; CDR3 DNA: TGTGCCAGCTCACCGACGCAACGCGGAGAGACCCAGTACTTC; CDR3 protein: CASSPTQRGETQYF
V gene: TRBV18; J gene: TRBJ2-7; clone size: NA; CDR3 length: 14; D gene: TRBD2; CDR3 DNA: TGTGCCAGCTCACCACCACTAGCGGGAGTCGAGCAGTACTTC; CDR3 protein: CASSPPLAGVEQYF
V gene: TRBV6-2/TRBV6-3; J gene: TRBJ2-2; clone size: NA; CDR3 length: 17; D gene: TRBD2; CDR3 DNA: TGTGCCAGCAGTTACTCGCCTAGCGGGAGGGCGTCCGGGGAGCTGTTTTTT; CDR3 protein: CASSYSPSGRASGELFF
V gene: TRBV2; J gene: TRBJ1-2; clone size: NA; CDR3 length: 13; D gene: NA; CDR3 DNA: TGTGCCAGCAGTGAAATCTCTAGCTATGGCTACACCTTC; CDR3 protein: CASSEISSYGYTF
V gene: TRBV7-9; J gene: TRBJ1-3; clone size: once; CDR3 length: 16; D gene: NA; CDR3 DNA: TGTGCCAGCAGCTTACAAGGACCTGCCCAAGGAAACACCATATATTTT; CDR3 protein: CASSLQGPAQGNTIYF
V gene: TRBV19; J gene: TRBJ1-5; clone size: NA; CDR3 length: 14; D gene: NA; CDR3 DNA: TGTGCCAGTAGTATGCGGGGGCATAATCAGCCCCAGCATTTT; CDR3 protein: CASSMRGHNQPQHF
V gene: TRBV12-3/TRBV12-4; J gene: TRBJ1-5; clone size: NA; CDR3 length: 13; D gene: NA; CDR3 DNA: TGTGCCAGCAGTTTATCTAGCAATCAGCCCCAGCATTTT; CDR3 protein: CASSLSSNQPQHF
V gene: TRBV18; J gene: TRBJ2-2; clone size: NA; CDR3 length: 15; D gene: NA; CDR3 DNA: TGTGCCAGCTCACCACCGACCAGATTACTCGGGGAGCTGTTTTTT; CDR3 protein: CASSPPTRLLGELFF
V gene: TRBV25-1; J gene: TRBJ1-5; clone size: NA; CDR3 length: 17; D gene: TRBD1; CDR3 DNA: TGTGCCAGCAGTGAATCCGCGGGACAGGGGGCCGGTCAGCCCCAGCATTTT; CDR3 protein: CASSESAGQGAGQPQHF
V gene: TRBV4-1; J gene: TRBJ1-6; clone size: NA; CDR3 length: 15; D gene: NA; CDR3 DNA: TGCGCCAGCAGCCATCCAGGTGCATATAATTCACCCCTCCACTTT; CDR3 protein: CASSHPGAYNSPLHF
V gene: TRBV7-6; J gene: TRBJ1-1; clone size: once; CDR3 length: 15; D gene: NA; CDR3 DNA: TGTGCCAGCAGCTTAACGACTGGGGTGAACACTGAAGCTTTCTTT; CDR3 protein: CASSLTTGVNTEAFF
V gene: TRBV2; J gene: TRBJ2-6; clone size: NA; CDR3 length: 14; D gene: NA; CDR3 DNA: TGTGCCAGGGGGGGTTACTCTGGGGCCAACGTCCTGACTTTC; CDR3 protein: CARGGYSGANVLTF
V gene: TRBV18; J gene: TRBJ1-4; clone size: NA; CDR3 length: 15; D gene: NA; CDR3 DNA: TGTGCCAGCCCACCGGGGGGCAGGGGAAATGAAAAACTGTTTTTT; CDR3 protein: CASPPGGRGNEKLFF
V gene: TRBV18; J gene: TRBJ2-7; clone size: NA; CDR3 length: 18; D gene: TRBD1; CDR3 DNA: TGTGCCAGCTCGCTCACATTTCCACAGGGGCCTGTCCCCTACGAGCAGTACTTC; CDR3 protein: CASSLTFPQGPVPYEQYF
V gene: TRBV7-9; J gene: TRBJ1-1; clone size: NA; CDR3 length: 11; D gene: NA; CDR3 DNA: TGTGCCAGCAGCATATCGCTGGGAGCTTTCTTT; CDR3 protein: CASSISLGAFF
V gene: TRBV27; J gene: TRBJ1-6; clone size: NA; CDR3 length: 15; D gene: TRBD1; CDR3 DNA: TGTGCCAGCAGTTTCGAGACAGGGTTGAATTCACCCCTCCACTTT; CDR3 protein: CASSFETGLNSPLHF
V gene: TRBV28; J gene: TRBJ1-2; clone size: NA; CDR3 length: 13; D gene: TRBD1; CDR3 DNA: TGTGCCAGCAGTTTGGGACAGAGCTATGGCTACACCTTC; CDR3 protein: CASSLGQSYGYTF
V gene: TRBV27; J gene: TRBJ2-1; clone size: few; CDR3 length: 12; D gene: NA; CDR3 DNA: TGTGCCAGCATCGGTTTGGGCAATGAGCAGTTCTTC; CDR3 protein: CASIGLGNEQFF
V gene: TRBV2; J gene: TRBJ2-1; clone size: NA; CDR3 length: 17; D gene: NA; CDR3 DNA: TGTGCCAGCAGTGAAGCCTCACTAGCTTTGAGGTACAATGAGCAGTTCTTC; CDR3 protein: CASSEASLALRYNEQFF
V gene: TRBV29-1; J gene: TRBJ1-2; clone size: NA; CDR3 length: 14; D gene: NA; CDR3 DNA: TGCAGCGTTTACTCCCCGGCAGCCCCCTATGGCTACACCTTC; CDR3 protein: CSVYSPAAPYGYTF
V gene: TRBV20-1; J gene: TRBJ2-1; clone size: once; CDR3 length: 11; D gene: NA; CDR3 DNA: TGCAGTGCTGAGCTAGGAAATGAGCAGTTCTTC; CDR3 protein: CSAELGNEQFF
V gene: TRBV6-5; J gene: TRBJ1-2; clone size: NA; CDR3 length: 13; D gene: NA; CDR3 DNA: TGTGCCAGCGAGCAGCGGGGGCGCGGAGGCTACACCTTC; CDR3 protein: CASEQRGRGGYTF
V gene: TRBV3-1/TRBV3-2; J gene: TRBJ1-2; clone size: NA; CDR3 length: 14; D gene: NA; CDR3 DNA: TGTGCCAGCAGTCCAACAGGGTCGAGCTATGGCTACACCTTC; CDR3 protein: CASSPTGSSYGYTF
V gene: TRBV27; J gene: TRBJ1-6; clone size: NA; CDR3 length: 17; D gene: NA; CDR3 DNA: TGTGCCAGCAGCCAAGAGGACCGAAACTCCTATAATTCACCCCTCCACTTT; CDR3 protein: CASSQEDRNSYNSPLHF
V gene: TRBV4-1; J gene: TRBJ1-1; clone size: once; CDR3 length: 14; D gene: NA; CDR3 DNA: TGCGCCAGCAGCCAGGCTAGGCGGGAGACTGAAGCTTTCTTT; CDR3 protein: CASSQARRETEAFF
V gene: TRBV28; J gene: TRBJ1-2; clone size: NA; CDR3 length: 12; D gene: NA; CDR3 DNA: TGTGCCAGCAGTTTCCCCCCCCATGGCTACACCTTC; CDR3 protein: CASSFPPHGYTF
V gene: TRBV2; J gene: TRBJ2-1; clone size: NA; CDR3 length: 14; D gene: TRBD1; CDR3 DNA: TGTGCCAGCGAACGGGACAGGGGGTTCAATGAGCAGTTCTTC; CDR3 protein: CASERDRGFNEQFF
V gene: TRBV19; J gene: TRBJ1-5; clone size: once; CDR3 length: 16; D gene: NA; CDR3 DNA: TGTGCCAGTACCCACCTGGGGGGGATGGGCAATCAGCCCCAGCATTTT; CDR3 protein: CASTHLGGMGNQPQHF
V gene: TRBV10-3; J gene: TRBJ1-5; clone size: NA; CDR3 length: 13; D gene: NA; CDR3 DNA: TGTGCCATCAGTGAGGACAGCAATCAGCCCCAGCATTTT; CDR3 protein: CAISEDSNQPQHF